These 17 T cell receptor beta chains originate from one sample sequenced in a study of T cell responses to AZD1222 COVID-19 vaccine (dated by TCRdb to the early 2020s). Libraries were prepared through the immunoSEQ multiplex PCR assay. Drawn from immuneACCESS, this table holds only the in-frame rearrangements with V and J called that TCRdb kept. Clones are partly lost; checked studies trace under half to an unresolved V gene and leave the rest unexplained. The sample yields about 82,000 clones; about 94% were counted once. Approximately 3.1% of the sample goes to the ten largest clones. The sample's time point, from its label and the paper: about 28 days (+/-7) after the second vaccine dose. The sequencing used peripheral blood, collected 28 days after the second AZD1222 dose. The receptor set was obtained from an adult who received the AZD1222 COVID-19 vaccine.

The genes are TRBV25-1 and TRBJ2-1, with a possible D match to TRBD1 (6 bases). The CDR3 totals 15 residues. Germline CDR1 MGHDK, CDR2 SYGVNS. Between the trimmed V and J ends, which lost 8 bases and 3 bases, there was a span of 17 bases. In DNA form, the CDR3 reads TGTGCCAGCTTAGGACGATGGGACAACTACAATGAGCAGTTCTTC. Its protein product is CASLGRWDNYNEQFF.

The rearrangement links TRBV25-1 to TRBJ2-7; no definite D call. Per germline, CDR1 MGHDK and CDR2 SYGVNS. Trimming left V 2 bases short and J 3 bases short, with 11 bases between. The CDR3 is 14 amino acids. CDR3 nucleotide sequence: TGTGCCAGCAGTGAAAAAGGCTCGGGCTACGAGCAGTACTTC. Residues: CASSEKGSGYEQYF.

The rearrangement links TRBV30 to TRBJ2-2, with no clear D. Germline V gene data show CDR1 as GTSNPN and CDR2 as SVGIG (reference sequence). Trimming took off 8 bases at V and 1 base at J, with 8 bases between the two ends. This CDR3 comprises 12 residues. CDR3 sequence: CASPRNTGELFF. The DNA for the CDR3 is TGTGCCAGCCCTAGGAACACCGGGGAGCTGTTTTTT.

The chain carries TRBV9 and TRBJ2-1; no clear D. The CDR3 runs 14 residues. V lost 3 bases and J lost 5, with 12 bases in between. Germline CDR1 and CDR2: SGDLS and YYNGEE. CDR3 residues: CASSGLETHNEQFF. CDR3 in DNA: TGTGCCAGCAGCGGTCTAGAGACCCACAATGAGCAGTTCTTC.

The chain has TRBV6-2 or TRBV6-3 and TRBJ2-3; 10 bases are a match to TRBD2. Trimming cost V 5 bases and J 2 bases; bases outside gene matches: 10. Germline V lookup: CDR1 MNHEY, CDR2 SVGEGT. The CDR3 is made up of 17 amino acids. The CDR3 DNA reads TGTGCCAGCAGTACCGACCGACTAGCGGGTGACACAGATACGCAGTATTTT. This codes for CASSTDRLAGDTDTQYF.

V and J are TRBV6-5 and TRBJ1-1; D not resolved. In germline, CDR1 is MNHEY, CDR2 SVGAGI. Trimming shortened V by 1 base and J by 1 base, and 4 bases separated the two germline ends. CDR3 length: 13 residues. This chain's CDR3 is CASSYWENTEAFF. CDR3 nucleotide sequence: TGTGCCAGCAGTTACTGGGAGAACACTGAAGCTTTCTTT.

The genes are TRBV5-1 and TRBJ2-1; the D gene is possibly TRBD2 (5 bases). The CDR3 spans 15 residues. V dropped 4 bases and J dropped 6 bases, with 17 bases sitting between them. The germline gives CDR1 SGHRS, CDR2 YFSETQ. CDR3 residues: CASSPSFGDGNEQFF. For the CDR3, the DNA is TGCGCCAGCAGCCCTAGCTTTGGGGATGGCAATGAGCAGTTCTTC.

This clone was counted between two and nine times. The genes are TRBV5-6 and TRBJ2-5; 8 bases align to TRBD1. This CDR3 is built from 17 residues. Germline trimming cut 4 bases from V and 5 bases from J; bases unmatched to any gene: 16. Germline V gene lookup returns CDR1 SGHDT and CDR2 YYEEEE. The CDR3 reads CASSLIVGQDITETQYF. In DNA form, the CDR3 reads TGTGCCAGCAGCCTAATAGTGGGACAGGACATCACCGAGACCCAGTACTTC.

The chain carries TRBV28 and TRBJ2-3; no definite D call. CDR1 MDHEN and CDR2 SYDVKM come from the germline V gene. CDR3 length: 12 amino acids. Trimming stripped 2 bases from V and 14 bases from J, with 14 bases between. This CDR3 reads CASSLATAGPYF. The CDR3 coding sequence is TGTGCCAGCAGTTTAGCGACCGCTGGGCCGTATTTT.

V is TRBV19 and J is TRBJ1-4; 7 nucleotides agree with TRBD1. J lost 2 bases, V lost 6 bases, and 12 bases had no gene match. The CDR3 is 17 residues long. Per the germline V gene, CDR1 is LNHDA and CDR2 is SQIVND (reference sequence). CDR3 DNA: TGTGCCAGTAGAGGGACAGCGACAAGTCGGACTAATGAAAAACTGTTTTTT. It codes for CASRGTATSRTNEKLFF.

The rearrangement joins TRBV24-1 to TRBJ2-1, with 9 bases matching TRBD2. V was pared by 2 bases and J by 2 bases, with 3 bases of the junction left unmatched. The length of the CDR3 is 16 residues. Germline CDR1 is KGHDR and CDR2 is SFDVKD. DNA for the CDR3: TGTGCCACCAGTGATTCTCGACTAGCGGCCTACAATGAGCAGTTCTTC. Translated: CATSDSRLAAYNEQFF.

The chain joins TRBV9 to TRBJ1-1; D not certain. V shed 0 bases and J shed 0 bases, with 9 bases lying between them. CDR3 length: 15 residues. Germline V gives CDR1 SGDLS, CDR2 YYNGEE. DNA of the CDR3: TGTGCCAGCAGCGTAGTGGGCAGCCTGAACACTGAAGCTTTCTTT. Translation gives CASSVVGSLNTEAFF.

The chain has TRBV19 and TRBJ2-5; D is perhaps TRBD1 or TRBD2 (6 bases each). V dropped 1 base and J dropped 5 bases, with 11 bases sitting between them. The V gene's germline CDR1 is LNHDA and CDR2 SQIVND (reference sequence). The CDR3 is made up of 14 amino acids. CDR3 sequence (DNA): TGTGCCAGTAGTATAGCATGGGGGGCCGAGACCCAGTACTTC. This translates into CASSIAWGAETQYF.

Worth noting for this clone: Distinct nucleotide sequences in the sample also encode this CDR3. The CDR3 spells CATSRDRGGEQYF. CDR3 DNA: TGTGCCACCAGCAGGGACAGGGGGGGGGAGCAGTACTTC. The chain recombines TRBV15 with TRBJ2-7, with TRBD1 matching over 10 bases. V shed 3 bases, J shed 7 bases, and the junction held 3 bases outside the gene matches. The CDR3 totals 13 residues. Germline V gene data show CDR1 as LNHNV and CDR2 as YYDKDF (reference sequence). Using reference TRBV15 and TRBJ2-7 for the parts outside the CDR3, the full variable domain is DAMVIQNPRYQVTQFGKPVTLSCSQTLNHNVMYWYQQKSSQAPKLLFHYYDKDFNNEADTPDNFQSRRPNTSFCFLDIRSPGLGDTAMYLCATSRDRGGEQYFGPGTRLTVT.

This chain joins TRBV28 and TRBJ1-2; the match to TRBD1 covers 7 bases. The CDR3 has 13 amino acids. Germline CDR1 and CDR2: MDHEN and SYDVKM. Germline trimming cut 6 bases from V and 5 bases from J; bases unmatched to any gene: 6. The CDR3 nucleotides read TGTGCCAGCAGCCTACAGGGGCTATATGGCTACACCTTC. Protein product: CASSLQGLYGYTF.

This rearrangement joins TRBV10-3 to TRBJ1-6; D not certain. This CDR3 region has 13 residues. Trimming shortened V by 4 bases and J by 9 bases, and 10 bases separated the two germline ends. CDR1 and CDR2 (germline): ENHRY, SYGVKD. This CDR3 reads CAISVGVSSPLHF. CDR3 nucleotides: TGTGCCATCAGTGTCGGGGTAAGTTCACCCCTCCACTTT.

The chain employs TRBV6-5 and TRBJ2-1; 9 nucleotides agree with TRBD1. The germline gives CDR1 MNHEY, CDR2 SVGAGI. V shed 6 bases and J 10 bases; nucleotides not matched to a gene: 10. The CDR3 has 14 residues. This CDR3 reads CASRSRDRVGEQFF. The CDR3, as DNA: TGTGCCAGCAGGTCCCGGGACAGGGTAGGGGAGCAGTTCTTC.